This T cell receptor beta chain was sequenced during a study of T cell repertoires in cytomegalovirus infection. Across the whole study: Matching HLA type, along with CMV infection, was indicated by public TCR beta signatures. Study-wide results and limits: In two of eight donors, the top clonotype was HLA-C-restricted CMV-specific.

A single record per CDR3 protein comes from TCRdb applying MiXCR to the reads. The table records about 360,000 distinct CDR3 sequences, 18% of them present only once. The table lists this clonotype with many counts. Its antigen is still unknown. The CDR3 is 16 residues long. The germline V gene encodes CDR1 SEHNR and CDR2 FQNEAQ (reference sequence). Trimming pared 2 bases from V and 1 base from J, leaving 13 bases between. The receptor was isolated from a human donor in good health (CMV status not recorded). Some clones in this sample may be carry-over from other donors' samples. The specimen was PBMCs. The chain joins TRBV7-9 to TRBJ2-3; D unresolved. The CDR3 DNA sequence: TGTGCCAGCAGCTTATTTTGGCGGTACGGCACAGATACGCAGTATTTT. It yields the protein CASSLFWRYGTDTQYF.